These 10 T cell receptor beta chains were all obtained from the same sample, sequenced in a study of T cell responses to AZD1222 COVID-19 vaccine. Produced via immunoSEQ multiplex PCR; TCRdb's table is partial and in-frame only. Of approximately 92,000 clones listed, about 90% are singletons. The source was peripheral blood, collected on day 0 of AZD1222 vaccination. These receptor sequences come from an adult in good health.

The chain uses TRBV10-1 and TRBJ1-5, with no clear D. The V gene's germline CDR1 is WNHNN and CDR2 SYGVQD (reference sequence). V lost 6 bases and J lost 3, with 9 bases in between. The CDR3 has 13 residues. CDR3 region: CASSLDPNQPQHF. In nucleotides, the CDR3 is TGCGCCAGCAGCCTTGACCCCAATCAGCCCCAGCATTTT.

The chain is built from TRBV7-2 and TRBJ2-2, with D possibly TRBD2 on 7 matching bases. The ends were cut back, 1 base at V and 1 base at J, with 10 bases in the middle. The CDR3 is 16 amino acids. Per germline, CDR1 SGHTA and CDR2 FQGNSA. This CDR3 is CASSLEGGLNTGELFF. CDR3 DNA sequence: TGTGCCAGCAGCTTAGAGGGGGGGCTGAACACCGGGGAGCTGTTTTTT.

This chain joins TRBV6-5 and TRBJ2-7; 9 bases match TRBD1. The CDR3 sequence is 15 residues long. The V gene end was trimmed by 6 bases and the J gene end by 6 bases; junction bases not matched to a gene: 12. Germline CDR1 is MNHEY and CDR2 is SVGAGI. The CDR3 DNA reads as TGTGCCAGCAGAAGATCCGGGACAGGGTTACGCGAGCAGTACTTC. It is translated as CASRRSGTGLREQYF.

The chain combines TRBV5-1 with TRBJ2-7, with 8 nucleotides matching TRBD2. The CDR3 loop spans 17 amino acids. Germline V gene data show CDR1 as SGHRS and CDR2 as YFSETQ. The trim removed 3 bases at V and 7 bases at J, leaving 18 bases unmatched. The CDR3 spells CASSWGPGREDRKEQYF. The CDR3, as DNA: TGCGCCAGCAGCTGGGGGCCCGGGCGGGAGGACCGAAAGGAGCAGTACTTC.

The rearrangement links TRBV29-1 to TRBJ2-3; D is uncertain. From germline, CDR1 is SQVTM and CDR2 ANQGSEA. The CDR3 is 12 amino acids. Trimming shortened V by 7 bases and J by 0 bases, and 8 bases separated the two germline ends. As DNA, the CDR3 is TGCAGCGGCCTAGACAGCACAGATACGCAGTATTTT. This encodes CSGLDSTDTQYF.

The chain couples TRBV7-6 to TRBJ1-4, with a tentative D call TRBD1 (5 bases). The CDR3 is 15 residues long. CDR1 is SGHVS, CDR2 FNYEAQ, per germline. Trimming cost V 5 bases and J 7 bases, with 17 bases left between them. The CDR3 spells CASSPRAGIGEKLFF. DNA of the CDR3: TGTGCCAGCAGCCCACGGGCAGGGATAGGTGAAAAACTGTTTTTT.

The V and J genes are TRBV5-1 and TRBJ1-6; D is ambiguous. Trimming left V 3 bases short and J 7 bases short, with 5 bases between. Looked up from germline, CDR1 is SGHRS and CDR2 is YFSETQ. This CDR3 comprises 12 residues. This CDR3 is CASSSLNSPLHF. The DNA of the CDR3 is TGCGCCAGCAGCTCATTAAATTCACCCCTCCACTTT.

This clone has more than one count but fewer than ten. The V call is TRBV5-4, the J call TRBJ1-1, with 7 bases aligning to TRBD1. The junction had 3 bases not matched to a gene; V was cut back by 0 bases and J by 7 bases. In germline, CDR1 is SGHNT, CDR2 YYREEE (reference sequence). This CDR3 contains 13 residues. CDR3 in DNA: TGTGCCAGCAGCTTGGGTACAGGGGTTGAAGCTTTCTTT. Its protein product is CASSLGTGVEAFF.

The chain has TRBV7-8 and TRBJ2-1; the D is unclear. Per germline, CDR1 SGHVS and CDR2 FQNEAQ. V was trimmed by 3 bases and J by 9 bases, leaving 6 bases between them. This CDR3 spans 11 amino acids. The CDR3 loop is CASSFDTEQFF. DNA of the CDR3: TGTGCCAGCAGCTTCGACACTGAGCAGTTCTTC. The full variable domain, with the rest looked up from reference TRBV7-8 and TRBJ2-1, is GAGVSQSPRYKVAKRGQDVALRCDPISGHVSLFWYQQALGQGPEFLTYFQNEAQLDKSGLPSDRFFAERPEGSVSTLKIQRTQQEDSAVYLCASSFDTEQFFGPGTRLTVL.

The chain has TRBV14 and TRBJ1-1, with D uncertain. Deletions cut 0 bases from V and 1 base from J, with 9 bases between. CDR1 is SGHDN and CDR2 is FVKESK in the germline V gene. The CDR3 is made up of 15 amino acids. The CDR3 region has the DNA TGTGCCAGCAGCCAAGATCCGGCCAGGAACACTGAAGCTTTCTTT. It codes for CASSQDPARNTEAFF. Using reference TRBV14 and TRBJ1-1 for the parts outside the CDR3, the full variable domain is EAGVTQFPSHSVIEKGQTVTLRCDPISGHDNLYWYRRVMGKEIKFLLHFVKESKQDESGMPNNRFLAERTGGTYSTLKVQPAELEDSGVYFCASSQDPARNTEAFFGQGTRLTVV.